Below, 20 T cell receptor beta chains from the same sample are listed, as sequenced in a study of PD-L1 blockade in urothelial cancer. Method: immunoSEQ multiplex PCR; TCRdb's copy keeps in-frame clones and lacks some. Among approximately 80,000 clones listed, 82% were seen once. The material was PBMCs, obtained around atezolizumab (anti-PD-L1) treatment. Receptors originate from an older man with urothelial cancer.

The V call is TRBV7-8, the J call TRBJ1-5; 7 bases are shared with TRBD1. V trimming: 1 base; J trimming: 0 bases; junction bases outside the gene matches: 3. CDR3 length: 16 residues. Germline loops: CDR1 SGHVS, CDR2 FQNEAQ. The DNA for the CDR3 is TGTGCCAGCAGCTTAGAGGGGGCCCATAGCAATCAGCCCCAGCATTTT. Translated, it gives CASSLEGAHSNQPQHF.

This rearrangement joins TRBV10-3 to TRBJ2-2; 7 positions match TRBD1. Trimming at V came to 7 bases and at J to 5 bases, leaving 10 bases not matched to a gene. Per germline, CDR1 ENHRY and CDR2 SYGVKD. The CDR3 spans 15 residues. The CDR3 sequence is CAITSGQSPTGELFF. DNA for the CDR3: TGTGCCATCACCTCGGGACAGTCCCCTACCGGGGAGCTGTTTTTT.

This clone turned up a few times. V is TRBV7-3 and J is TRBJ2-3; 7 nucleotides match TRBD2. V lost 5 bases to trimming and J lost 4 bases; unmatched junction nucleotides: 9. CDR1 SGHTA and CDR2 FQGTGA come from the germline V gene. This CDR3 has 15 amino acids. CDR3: CASSRGLGRADTQYF. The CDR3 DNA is TGTGCCAGCAGCCGCGGACTAGGGCGGGCAGATACGCAGTATTTT. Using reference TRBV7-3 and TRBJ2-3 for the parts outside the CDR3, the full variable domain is GAGVSQTPSNKVTEKGKYVELRCDPISGHTALYWYRQSLGQGPEFLIYFQGTGAADDSGLPNDRFFAVRPEGSVSTLKIQRTERGDSAVYLCASSRGLGRADTQYFGPGTRLTVL.

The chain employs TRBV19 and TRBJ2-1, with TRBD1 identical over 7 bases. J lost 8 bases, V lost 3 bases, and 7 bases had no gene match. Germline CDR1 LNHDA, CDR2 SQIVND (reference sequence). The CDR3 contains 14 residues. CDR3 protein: CASSIATGWDEQFF. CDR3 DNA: TGTGCCAGTAGTATCGCGACAGGGTGGGATGAGCAGTTCTTC.

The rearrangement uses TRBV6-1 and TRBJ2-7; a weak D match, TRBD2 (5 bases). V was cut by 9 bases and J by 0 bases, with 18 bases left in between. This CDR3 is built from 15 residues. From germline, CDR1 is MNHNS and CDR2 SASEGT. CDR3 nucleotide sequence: TGTGCCAGTGGGTTAGGCGGGCGGAGCTCCTACGAGCAGTACTTC. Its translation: CASGLGGRSSYEQYF.

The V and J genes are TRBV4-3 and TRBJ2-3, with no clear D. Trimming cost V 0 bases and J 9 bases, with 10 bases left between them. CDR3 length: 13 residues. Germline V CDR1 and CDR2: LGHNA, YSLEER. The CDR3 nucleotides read TGCGCCAGCAGCCAAGAATACTCCGAAACGCAGTATTTT. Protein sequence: CASSQEYSETQYF.

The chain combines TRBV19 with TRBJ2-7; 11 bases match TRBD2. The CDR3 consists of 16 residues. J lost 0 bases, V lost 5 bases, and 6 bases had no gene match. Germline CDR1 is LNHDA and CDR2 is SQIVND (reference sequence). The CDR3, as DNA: TGTGCCAGTAGTGTCGGACTAGCGGGCCTCTCCTACGAGCAGTACTTC. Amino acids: CASSVGLAGLSYEQYF. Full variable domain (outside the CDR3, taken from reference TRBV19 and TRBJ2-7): DGGITQSPKYLFRKEGQNVTLSCEQNLNHDAMYWYRQDPGQGLRLIYYSQIVNDFQKGDIAEGYSVSREKKESFPLTVTSAQKNPTAFYLCASSVGLAGLSYEQYFGPGTRLTVT.

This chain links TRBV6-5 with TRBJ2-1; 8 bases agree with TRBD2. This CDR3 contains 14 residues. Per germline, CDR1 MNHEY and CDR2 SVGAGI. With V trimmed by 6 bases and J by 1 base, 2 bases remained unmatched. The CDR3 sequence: CASRVAGSYNEQFF. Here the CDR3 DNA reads TGTGCCAGCAGGGTAGCGGGGTCCTACAATGAGCAGTTCTTC.

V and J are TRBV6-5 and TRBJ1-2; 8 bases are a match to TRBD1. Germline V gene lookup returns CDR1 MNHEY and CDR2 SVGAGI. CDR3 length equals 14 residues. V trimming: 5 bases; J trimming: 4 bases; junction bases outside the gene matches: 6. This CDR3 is CASSKRQGSYGYTF. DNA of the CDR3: TGTGCCAGCAGTAAACGACAGGGGAGCTATGGCTACACCTTC.

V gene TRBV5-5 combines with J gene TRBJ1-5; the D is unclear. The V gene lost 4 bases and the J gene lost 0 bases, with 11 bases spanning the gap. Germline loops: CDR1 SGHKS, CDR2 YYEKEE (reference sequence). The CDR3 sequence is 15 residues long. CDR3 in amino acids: CASSQEHYSNQPQHF. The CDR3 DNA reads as TGTGCCAGCAGCCAAGAACATTATAGCAATCAGCCCCAGCATTTT. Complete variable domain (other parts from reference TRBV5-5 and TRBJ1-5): DAGVTQSPTHLIKTRGQQVTLRCSPISGHKSVSWYQQVLGQGPQFIFQYYEKEERGRGNFPDRFSARQFPNYSSELNVNALLLGDSALYLCASSQEHYSNQPQHFGDGTRLSIL.

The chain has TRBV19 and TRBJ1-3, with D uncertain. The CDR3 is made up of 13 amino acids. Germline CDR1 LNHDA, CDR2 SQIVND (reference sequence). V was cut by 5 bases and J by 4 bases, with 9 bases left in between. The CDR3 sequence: CASSRVTGNTIYF. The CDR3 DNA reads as TGTGCCAGTAGTCGGGTAACCGGAAACACCATATATTTT.

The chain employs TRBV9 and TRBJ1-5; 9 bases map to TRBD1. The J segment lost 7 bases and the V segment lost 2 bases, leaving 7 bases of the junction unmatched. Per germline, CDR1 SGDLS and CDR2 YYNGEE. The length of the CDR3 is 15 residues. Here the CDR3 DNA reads TGTGCCAGCAGCGTCTCCGGGACAGGGTTGCAGCCCCAGCATTTT. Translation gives CASSVSGTGLQPQHF. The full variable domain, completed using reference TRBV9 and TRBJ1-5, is DSGVTQTPKHLITATGQRVTLRCSPRSGDLSVYWYQQSLDQGLQFLIQYYNGEERAKGNILERFSAQQFPDLHSELNLSSLELGDSALYFCASSVSGTGLQPQHFGDGTRLSIL.

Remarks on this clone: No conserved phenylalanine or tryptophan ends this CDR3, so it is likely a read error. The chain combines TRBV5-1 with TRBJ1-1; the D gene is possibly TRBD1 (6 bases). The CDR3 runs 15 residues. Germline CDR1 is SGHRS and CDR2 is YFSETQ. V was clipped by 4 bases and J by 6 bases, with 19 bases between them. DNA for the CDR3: TGCGCCAGCAGCGCGGACAGTACGACTCGGGCTGAAGCTTTCCTT. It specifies CASSADSTTRAEAFL.

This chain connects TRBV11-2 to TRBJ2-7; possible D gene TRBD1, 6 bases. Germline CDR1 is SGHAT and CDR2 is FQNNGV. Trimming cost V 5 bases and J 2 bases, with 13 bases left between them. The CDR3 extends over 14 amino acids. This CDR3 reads CASSLDRSTYEQYF. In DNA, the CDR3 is TGTGCCAGCAGCCTCGACAGGTCTACCTACGAGCAGTACTTC.

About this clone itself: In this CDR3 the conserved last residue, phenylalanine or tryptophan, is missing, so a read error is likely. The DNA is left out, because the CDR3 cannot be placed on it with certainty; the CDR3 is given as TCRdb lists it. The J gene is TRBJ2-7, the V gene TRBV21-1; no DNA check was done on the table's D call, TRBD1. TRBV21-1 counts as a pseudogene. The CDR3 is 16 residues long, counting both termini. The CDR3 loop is CASSLRDRGVPPPLFI.

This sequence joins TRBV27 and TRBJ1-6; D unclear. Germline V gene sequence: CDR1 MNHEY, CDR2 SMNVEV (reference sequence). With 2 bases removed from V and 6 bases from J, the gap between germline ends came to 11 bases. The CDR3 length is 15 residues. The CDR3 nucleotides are TGTGCCAGCAGTTTAATAGGCGGCACTAATTCACCCCTCCACTTT. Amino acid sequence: CASSLIGGTNSPLHF.

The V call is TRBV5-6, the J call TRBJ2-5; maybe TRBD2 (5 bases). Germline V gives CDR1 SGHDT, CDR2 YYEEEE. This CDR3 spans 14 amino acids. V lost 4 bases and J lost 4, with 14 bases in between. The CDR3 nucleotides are TGTGCCAGCAGCCAGACCCGGACTGGAGAGACCCAGTACTTC. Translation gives CASSQTRTGETQYF.

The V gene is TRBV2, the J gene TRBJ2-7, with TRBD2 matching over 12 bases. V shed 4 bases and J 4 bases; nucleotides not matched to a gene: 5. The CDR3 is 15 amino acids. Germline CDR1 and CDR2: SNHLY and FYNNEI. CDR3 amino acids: CASSGASGGAYEQYF. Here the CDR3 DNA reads TGTGCCAGCAGTGGGGCTAGCGGGGGGGCGTACGAGCAGTACTTC.

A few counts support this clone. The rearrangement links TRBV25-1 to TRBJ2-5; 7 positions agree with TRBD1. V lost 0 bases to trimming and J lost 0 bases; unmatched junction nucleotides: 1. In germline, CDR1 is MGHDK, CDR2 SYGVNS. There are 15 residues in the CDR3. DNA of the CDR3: TGTGCCAGCAGTGAATACACAGGGGACCAAGAGACCCAGTACTTC. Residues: CASSEYTGDQETQYF.

The CDR3 DNA reads TGTGCCAGCAGCCTCAGGGGCTCCTACGAGCAGTACTTC. Protein product: CASSLRGSYEQYF. This sequence joins TRBV11-3 and TRBJ2-7; D perhaps matches TRBD1 (6 bases). The CDR3 extends over 13 amino acids. V dropped 5 bases and J dropped 0 bases, with 8 bases sitting between them. CDR1 is SGHNT and CDR2 is YENEEA in the germline V gene.